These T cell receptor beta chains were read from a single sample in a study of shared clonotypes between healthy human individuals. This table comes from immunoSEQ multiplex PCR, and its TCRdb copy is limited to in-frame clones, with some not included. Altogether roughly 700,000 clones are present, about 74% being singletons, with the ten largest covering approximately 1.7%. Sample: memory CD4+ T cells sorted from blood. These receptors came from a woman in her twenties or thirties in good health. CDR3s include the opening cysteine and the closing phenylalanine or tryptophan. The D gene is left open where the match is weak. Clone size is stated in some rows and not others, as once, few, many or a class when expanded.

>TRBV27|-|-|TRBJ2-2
TGTGCCAGCAGTTTGTTGGGTCGACCGAACACCGGGGAGCTGTTTTTT
CASSLLGRPNTGELFF
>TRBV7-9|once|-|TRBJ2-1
TGTGCCAGCAGCTTAGTTGTGTCCTACAATGAGCAGTTCTTC
CASSLVVSYNEQFF
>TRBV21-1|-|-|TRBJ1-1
TGTGCCAGCAGCAAAGAGGTACCCTATACGAACACTGAAGCTTTCTTT
CASSKEVPYTNTEAFF
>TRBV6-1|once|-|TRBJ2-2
TGTGCCAGCAGCGGTCGCGGACCCACCGGGGAGCTGTTTTTT
CASSGRGPTGELFF
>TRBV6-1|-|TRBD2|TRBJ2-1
TGTGCCAGCGAACGGGAGGGGGGATACAATGAGCAGTTCTTC
CASEREGGYNEQFF
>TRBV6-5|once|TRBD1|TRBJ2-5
TGTGCCAGCAGTTACCGGGTTACAGGGGGGAAAGAGACCCAGTACTTC
CASSYRVTGGKETQYF
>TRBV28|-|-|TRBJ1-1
TGTGCCAGCTCGGTGTCGAACACTGAAGCTTTCTTT
CASSVSNTEAFF
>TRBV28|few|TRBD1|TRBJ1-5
TGTGCCAGCAGACCTACAGGGGACAATCAGCCCCAGCATTTT
CASRPTGDNQPQHF
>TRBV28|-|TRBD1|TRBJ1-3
TGTGCCAGCAGTTCCGGGACAGGGACGGGAGGAAACACCATATATTTT
CASSSGTGTGGNTIYF
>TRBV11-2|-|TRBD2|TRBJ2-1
TGTGCCAGCAGCTTGGGACTAGCCGTTGGTGAGCAGTTCTTC
CASSLGLAVGEQFF
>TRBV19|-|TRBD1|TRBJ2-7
TGTGCCAGTAGCACCGGGACAGGGGTGTACGAGCAGTACTTC
CASSTGTGVYEQYF
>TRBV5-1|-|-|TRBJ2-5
TGCGCCAGCAGCTTGAGGTCAGGGAGGCAAGAGACCCAGTACTTC
CASSLRSGRQETQYF
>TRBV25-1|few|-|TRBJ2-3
TGTGCCAGCACCAGGTTAAGCACAGATACGCAGTATTTT
CASTRLSTDTQYF
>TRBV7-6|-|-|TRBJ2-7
TGTGCCAGCAGCTTAGCCGCTGACTACGAGCAGTACTTC
CASSLAADYEQYF
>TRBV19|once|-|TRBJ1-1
TGTGCCAGTAGTCCAGGGATACGAGGGCACACTGAAGCTTTCTTT
CASSPGIRGHTEAFF
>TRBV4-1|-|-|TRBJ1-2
TGCGCCAGCAGCCTTCAGTTCCAGTCATTTAACTATGGCTACACCTTC
CASSLQFQSFNYGYTF
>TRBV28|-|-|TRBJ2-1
TGTGCCAGCAGGGATTTCGAAGTGGGTGAGCAGTTCTTC
CASRDFEVGEQFF
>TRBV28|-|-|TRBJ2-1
TGTGCCAGCAGCCCGGACAGCCGCTCCTACAATGAGCAGTTCTTC
CASSPDSRSYNEQFF